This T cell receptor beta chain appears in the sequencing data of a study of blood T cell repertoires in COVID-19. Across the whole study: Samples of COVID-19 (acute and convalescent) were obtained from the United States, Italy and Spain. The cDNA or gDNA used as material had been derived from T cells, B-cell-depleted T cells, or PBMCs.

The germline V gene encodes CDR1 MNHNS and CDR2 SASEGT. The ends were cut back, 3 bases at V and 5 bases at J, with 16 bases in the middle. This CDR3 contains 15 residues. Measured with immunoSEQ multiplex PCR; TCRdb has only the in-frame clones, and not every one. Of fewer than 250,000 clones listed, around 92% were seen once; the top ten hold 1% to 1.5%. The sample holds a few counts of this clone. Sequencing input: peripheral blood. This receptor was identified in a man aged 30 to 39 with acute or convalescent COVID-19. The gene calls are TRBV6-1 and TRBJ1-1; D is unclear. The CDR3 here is CASSEVAGFRTEAFF. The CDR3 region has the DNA TGTGCCAGCAGTGAGGTGGCGGGTTTTAGAACTGAAGCTTTCTTT.